Here is one TCR beta chain with its context. Antigen specificity is unknown. TCRdb analysed the RT-PCR reads with MiXCR anew, one entry per CDR3 protein. Among 860,000 or so distinct CDR3 sequences listed, 20% to 25% were seen once. The data were taken from a study of response to subunit inactivated influenza vaccine. The V gene end was trimmed by 3 bases and the J gene end by 1 base; junction bases not matched to a gene: 7. The CDR3 runs to 17 residues. Germline loops: CDR1 SGHDN, CDR2 FVKESK. Findings and limits, study-wide: Only a handful of new T cells, the authors suggested, are recruited with each seasonal influenza vaccination.

The sample here was PBMCs from blood, taken approximately 5 days after vaccination. This chain connects TRBV14 to TRBJ2-1, with 9 positions matching TRBD2. The clonotype was recovered from a middle-aged man who received an inactivated influenza vaccine. The CDR3 DNA sequence: TGTGCCAGCAGCCAGCCACTAGCGGGTGCGTCCTACAATGAGCAGTTCTTC. Translating it yields CASSQPLAGASYNEQFF.